A selection of T cell receptor beta chains follows, all from one sample in a study of T-cell memory formation after mild COVID-19. TCRdb reprocessed the 5' RACE reads via MiXCR and lists one record per CDR3 protein. This sample has about 55,000 distinct CDR3 sequences; roughly a quarter occur once, and the top ten carry roughly 41%. Specimen: PBMCs or a T cell subset sorted from them (not recorded which). These receptors came from a young man who had mild COVID-19 (a few samples of this study predate the infection). Cell type and time point are not known. Each CDR3 is given with its conserved first and last residue. The D gene is left open where the match is weak. Where a row states a size, it is once, few, many or the class of an expanded clone; other rows omit it.

J: TRBJ2-7
size: .
D: .
V: TRBV7-6
DNA: TGTGCCAGCCGTTCGTCTGAGGGTTCGACCTACGAGCAGTACTTC
CDR3: CASRSSEGSTYEQYF

J: TRBJ2-1
size: few
D: TRBD1
V: TRBV6-6
DNA: TGTGCCAGCAGTTCCGGGACAGGGGACAATGAGCAGTTCTTC
CDR3: CASSSGTGDNEQFF

J: TRBJ1-4
size: .
D: .
V: TRBV9
DNA: TGTGCCAGCAGCCCTAGAGGGGAAAAACTGTTTTTT
CDR3: CASSPRGEKLFF

J: TRBJ2-2
size: .
D: .
V: TRBV4-1
DNA: TGCGCCAGCAGCCTAAGGAGTTCCGGGGAGCTGTTTTTT
CDR3: CASSLRSSGELFF

J: TRBJ2-7
size: few
D: .
V: TRBV6-6
DNA: TGTGCCAGCAGCCCAACGGGGAACTACGAGCAGTACTTC
CDR3: CASSPTGNYEQYF

J: TRBJ2-7
size: .
D: .
V: TRBV7-2
DNA: TGTGCCAGCAGCTTACAAGGGTTGGGCGAGCAGTACTTC
CDR3: CASSLQGLGEQYF

J: TRBJ2-7
size: few
D: .
V: TRBV12-3/TRBV12-4
DNA: TGTGCCAGCAGTTTAGGGGTAGTGAGTGTCGAGCAGTACTTC
CDR3: CASSLGVVSVEQYF

J: TRBJ1-3
size: .
D: .
V: TRBV13
DNA: TGTGCCAGCAGCACCGGAGTGGGAAACACCATATATTTT
CDR3: CASSTGVGNTIYF

J: TRBJ2-1
size: .
D: TRBD2
V: TRBV6-4
DNA: TGTGCCAGCAGTGAAAAAGCGGGGGGGTACAATGAGCAGTTCTTC
CDR3: CASSEKAGGYNEQFF

J: TRBJ2-7
size: few
D: TRBD2
V: TRBV20-1
DNA: TGCAGTGCTAGAGATTCCCTAGCGGGCTTCTCCTACGAGCAGTACTTC
CDR3: CSARDSLAGFSYEQYF

J: TRBJ2-3
size: many
D: .
V: TRBV7-8
DNA: TGTGCCAGCAGCTCCTTAGTCGGACAGTATGCAGATACGCAGTATTTT
CDR3: CASSSLVGQYADTQYF

J: TRBJ2-7
size: .
D: .
V: TRBV6-5
DNA: TGTGCCAGCAGGCCTGACAGGTCCTTGGAGCAGTACTTC
CDR3: CASRPDRSLEQYF

J: TRBJ2-7
size: few
D: TRBD1
V: TRBV7-9
DNA: TGTGCCAGCAGCGGGATACGTACAGGGGGCGCGGATTTGTACGAGCAGTACTTC
CDR3: CASSGIRTGGADLYEQYF

J: TRBJ2-2
size: .
D: .
V: TRBV6-1
DNA: TGTGCCAGCAGTTTCAACTTCAGGGGAGGGACCGGGGAGCTGTTTTTT
CDR3: CASSFNFRGGTGELFF

J: TRBJ2-1
size: .
D: .
V: TRBV4-1
DNA: TGCGCCAGCAGCCAAGTAGGCAGGGACAATGAGCAGTTCTTC
CDR3: CASSQVGRDNEQFF

J: TRBJ2-1
size: few
D: .
V: TRBV7-3
DNA: TGTGCCAGCAGCTTCAGCCCCCGGAATGAGCAGTTCTTC
CDR3: CASSFSPRNEQFF

J: TRBJ1-1
size: few
D: .
V: TRBV19
DNA: TGTGCCAGTAGAGCAGGGATCACTGAAGCTTTCTTT
CDR3: CASRAGITEAFF

J: TRBJ2-5
size: many
D: TRBD2
V: TRBV4-2
DNA: TGTGCCAGCAGCTCAGGACTAGCGGAGATCCAAGAGACCCAGTACTTC
CDR3: CASSSGLAEIQETQYF

J: TRBJ1-5
size: .
D: TRBD1
V: TRBV5-6
DNA: TGTGCCAGCAGCTTCGGGACAGGGGGTCAGCCCCAGCATTTT
CDR3: CASSFGTGGQPQHF

J: TRBJ2-3
size: .
D: TRBD2
V: TRBV13
DNA: TGTGCCAGCAGCCCCTGGACTAGCGGGTCCGTCGCAGATACGCAGTATTTT
CDR3: CASSPWTSGSVADTQYF

J: TRBJ2-1
size: .
D: .
V: TRBV6-2/TRBV6-3
DNA: TGTGCCAGCACCTCGAAGTTTGAGCAGTTCTTC
CDR3: CASTSKFEQFF

J: TRBJ2-1
size: few
D: .
V: TRBV7-8
DNA: TGTGCCAGCAGGACTCAGGGGAGCTACAATGAGCAGTTCTTC
CDR3: CASRTQGSYNEQFF

J: TRBJ2-3
size: few
D: TRBD2
V: TRBV10-3
DNA: TGTGCCATCAGTGAGCCAAGCGGGGGGGTCACAGATACGCAGTATTTT
CDR3: CAISEPSGGVTDTQYF

J: TRBJ2-1
size: few
D: TRBD1
V: TRBV12-3/TRBV12-4
DNA: TGTGCCAGCACCCCTGGAGGGACAGGGAGTGAGGATGAGCAGTTCTTC
CDR3: CASTPGGTGSEDEQFF

J: TRBJ2-1
size: few
D: TRBD1
V: TRBV27
DNA: TGTGCCAGCGGGACAGGAGGTGAGCAGTTCTTC
CDR3: CASGTGGEQFF

J: TRBJ1-2
size: few
D: .
V: TRBV7-9
DNA: TGTGCCAGCAGCTTAGTCGGACACGAGTACTATGGCTACACCTTC
CDR3: CASSLVGHEYYGYTF

J: TRBJ2-3
size: .
D: .
V: TRBV4-1
DNA: TGCGCCAGCAGCCACCATTTGACAGCCACAGATACGCAGTATTTT
CDR3: CASSHHLTATDTQYF

J: TRBJ1-1
size: few
D: .
V: TRBV19
DNA: TGTGCCAGTAGTATCGGGGGCGGATACACTGAAGCTTTCTTT
CDR3: CASSIGGGYTEAFF